This T cell receptor (beta chain) was recovered during a study of vaccination effects on CD4 cells after COVID-19. Study-level points and caveats: Substantial clonal contraction characterized both infection- and vaccine-induced clones late after vaccination.

Sequencing followed a ViraFEST assay step that expanded antigen-specific CD4+ T cells with viral peptide pools. Cells that had been cultured for 10 days were the source of isolated CD4+ T cells. Participants received two doses of either the BNT162b2 or mRNA-1273 vaccine. IL-2 medium took the place of half the medium on both days 3 and 7. J lost 3 bases, V lost 6 bases, and 8 bases had no gene match. Germline loops: CDR1 LNHDA, CDR2 SQIVND (reference sequence). CDR3 length: 17 residues. Only in-frame clones appear in the TCRdb table, and some are missing; sequencing was by immunoSEQ multiplex PCR. Among about 61,000 clones listed, around 73% were seen once. On this clone: Its antigen is unidentified.

This sequence was found in a human donor who received a COVID-19 vaccine. The specimen was CD4+ T cells from PBMCs cultured with HCoV-229E spike peptides, collected after COVID-19 vaccination. This chain joins TRBV19 and TRBJ1-6; 10 nucleotides align to TRBD1. This CDR3 reads CASSTGRTGGYNSPLHF. The CDR3 DNA reads as TGTGCCAGTAGCACAGGAAGGACAGGGGGCTATAATTCACCCCTCCACTTT.